Presented here are 27 T cell receptor beta chains from one specimen sequenced in a study of blood T cells in healthy people across ages. Through a sample-barcoded 5' primer and a J-beta primer mix, a second PCR was run for roughly 6 to 12 cycles. TCRdb re-called the 5' RACE reads through MiXCR, storing one row per CDR3 protein. The sample gives hundreds of thousands of distinct CDR3 sequences, about 32% of which show up once; approximately 15% is in the top ten. Material: blood. The receptor source for this set is a woman aged 80 or older in good health.

The table lists this clonotype with many counts. The V call is TRBV7-2, the J call TRBJ1-2; D is unresolved. CDR1 is SGHTA and CDR2 is FQGNSA in the germline V gene. V was trimmed by 2 bases and J by 7 bases, leaving 8 bases between them. CDR3 length: 12 amino acids. As DNA, the CDR3 is TGTGCCAGCAGCTTATCAGTTCCTGGCTACACCTTC. Translated: CASSLSVPGYTF.

This sequence joins TRBV13 and TRBJ2-7; TRBD2 matches 8 bases. This CDR3 has 14 amino acids. V was pared by 5 bases and J by 4 bases, with 7 bases of the junction left unmatched. Germline assignment: CDR1 PRHDT and CDR2 FYEKMQ (reference sequence). This CDR3 reads CASSRTGTRYEQYF. The CDR3 nucleotides read TGTGCCAGCAGCCGAACCGGGACTAGGTACGAGCAGTACTTC.

The rearrangement joins TRBV9 to TRBJ2-5; the match to TRBD2 covers 8 bases. CDR3 length: 15 amino acids. After removal of 3 bases from V and 4 bases from J, the junction contained 8 bases not matched to a gene. Germline V lookup: CDR1 SGDLS, CDR2 YYNGEE. The CDR3 region is CASSARAGVGETQYF. The DNA of the CDR3 is TGTGCCAGCAGCGCTCGAGCGGGGGTAGGAGAGACCCAGTACTTC.

The chain employs TRBV9 and TRBJ1-1; unclear D gene. The CDR3 spans 15 residues. V gave up 2 bases and J gave up 5 bases, with 16 bases separating them. Per the germline V gene, CDR1 is SGDLS and CDR2 is YYNGEE. Written as DNA, the CDR3 is TGTGCCAGCAGCGTGCTGTCCGGGGAAGTTACTGAAGCTTTCTTT. Translation gives CASSVLSGEVTEAFF.

This sequence joins TRBV20-1 and TRBJ2-7; D ambiguous. The V end lost 0 bases, the J end lost 4 bases, and 4 bases lay between the germline ends. The CDR3 spans 11 residues. CDR1 and CDR2 from the germline V gene are DFQATT and SNEGSKA (reference sequence). This CDR3 reads CSAREEYEQYF. The CDR3, as DNA: TGCAGTGCTAGAGAGGAGTACGAGCAGTACTTC.

On this clonotype itself: The junction differs from germline at one of its ends, possibly a read error. CDR3 in DNA: TGTGTCAGCTCCCAACAGGGGAACACTGAAGCTTTCTTT. It is translated as CVSSQQGNTEAFF. V usage is TRBV18 and J usage is TRBJ1-1; possibly TRBD1 for D (6 bases). The CDR3 consists of 13 residues. CDR1 is KGHSH, CDR2 LQKENI, per germline.

As for this clonotype: Being one base from a much bigger clone, this may be a read error. This chain joins TRBV27 and TRBJ2-1, with D possibly matching TRBD2 (5 bases). Germline V lookup: CDR1 MNHEY, CDR2 SMNVEV (reference sequence). The CDR3 spans 13 residues. Between the trimmed V and J ends, which lost 8 bases and 8 bases, there was a span of 16 bases. The CDR3 protein is CASARRGSDEQFF. Written as DNA, the CDR3 is TGTGCCAGCGCCCGCCGGGGAAGCGATGAGCAGTTCTTC.

This clonotype was seen many times. The chain carries TRBV28 and TRBJ2-5; 7 nucleotides align to TRBD1. This CDR3 contains 12 residues. J gave up 5 bases and V 8 bases, and 5 bases lay outside the gene matches. The germline V gene has CDR1 MDHEN and CDR2 SYDVKM. The CDR3 is CASAPGQETQYF. Written as DNA, the CDR3 is TGTGCCAGCGCTCCGGGACAGGAGACCCAGTACTTC.

A few counts support this clonotype. With a much larger clone just one base away, this may be a read error. The chain has TRBV7-2 and TRBJ2-5; 9 bases map to TRBD2. There are 14 residues in the CDR3. V gave up 0 bases and J gave up 11 bases; unmatched junction bases: 7. Germline values: CDR1 SGHTA, CDR2 FQGNSA. The DNA of the CDR3 is TGTGCCAGCAGCTTAGCTAGCGGGGGACCGGCGCAGTACTTC. Amino acid sequence: CASSLASGGPAQYF.

This chain links TRBV20-1 with TRBJ2-4; TRBD2 matches at 8 bases. The DNA matches TRBJ2-7 better at its end, which makes the J call doubtful. The CDR3 has 14 residues. The germline V gene has CDR1 DFQATT and CDR2 SNEGSKA (reference sequence). As DNA, the CDR3 is TGCAGTGCTAGTTCGATAGCGGGAACCTACGAGCAGTACTTC. Its protein is CSASSIAGTYEQYF.

This clonotype was observed many times. The chain links TRBV11-2 to TRBJ2-1, with a tentative D call TRBD2 (6 bases). Germline CDR1 SGHAT, CDR2 FQNNGV. V lost 6 bases and J lost 5, with 17 bases in between. The CDR3 loop spans 15 amino acids. The CDR3 sequence is CASSPGTSPNNEQFF. The CDR3 DNA follows: TGTGCCAGCAGTCCGGGTACTAGCCCAAACAATGAGCAGTTCTTC. The full variable domain, with the rest looked up from reference TRBV11-2 and TRBJ2-1, is EAGVAQSPRYKIIEKRQSVAFWCNPISGHATLYWYQQILGQGPKLLIQFQNNGVVDDSQLPKDRFSAERLKGVDSTLKIQPAKLEDSAVYLCASSPGTSPNNEQFFGPGTRLTVL.

This chain joins TRBV27 and TRBJ2-5; perhaps TRBD1 as D (5 bases). Germline V lookup: CDR1 MNHEY, CDR2 SMNVEV (reference sequence). The V and J ends lost 5 bases and 5 bases respectively, with 15 bases between them. The length of the CDR3 is 14 residues. In nucleotides, the CDR3 is TGTGCCAGCAGTGGTACAGGAGTGGGGGAGACCCAGTACTTC. Translated: CASSGTGVGETQYF.

This clonotype appeared many times. This sequence joins TRBV28 and TRBJ2-7; D is uncertain. The CDR3 has 14 amino acids. Germline V CDR1 and CDR2: MDHEN, SYDVKM. V was trimmed by 5 bases and J by 1 base, leaving 12 bases between them. CDR3 in amino acids: CASSDQTLSYEQYF. The CDR3 bases are TGTGCCAGCAGTGACCAGACTCTTTCCTACGAGCAGTACTTC. Supplemented by reference TRBV28 and TRBJ2-7, the full variable domain reads DVKVTQSSRYLVKRTGEKVFLECVQDMDHENMFWYRQDPGLGLRLIYFSYDVKMKEKGDIPEGYSVSREKKERFSLILESASTNQTSMYLCASSDQTLSYEQYFGPGTRLTVT.

This clonotype was seen once. The germline gene is not matched at one end of the junction; a read error may be the cause. V gene TRBV5-1 combines with J gene TRBJ2-3; D tentatively fits TRBD1 or TRBD2 (6 bases each). The CDR3 is 15 amino acids. CDR1 SGHRS and CDR2 YFSETQ come from the germline V gene. This CDR3 reads CATSLQGGGTDTQYF. The CDR3 nucleotides are TGCGCCACCAGCCTACAGGGAGGCGGCACAGATACGCAGTATTTT.

This clonotype was observed many times. V usage is TRBV12-3 or TRBV12-4 and J usage is TRBJ2-3; 9 bases line up with TRBD2. This CDR3 contains 15 residues. The V and J ends lost 5 bases and 2 bases, in that order; junction bases with no gene match: 5. The CDR3 reads CASSQTSGTTDTQYF. The CDR3 DNA reads TGTGCCAGCAGTCAGACTAGCGGAACCACAGATACGCAGTATTTT.

The rearrangement uses TRBV11-3 and TRBJ2-5, with 9 nucleotides matching TRBD2. This CDR3 is built from 16 residues. The trim removed 5 bases at V and 3 bases at J, leaving 10 bases unmatched. Germline values: CDR1 SGHNT, CDR2 YENEEA. DNA of the CDR3: TGTGCCAGCAGCGCTCGGACTAGCGATGGGAAAGAGACCCAGTACTTC. Translated: CASSARTSDGKETQYF.

This clonotype was detected only a few times. The rearrangement links TRBV10-3 to TRBJ2-2; D assignment may be TRBD1 or TRBD2 (5 bases each). Germline CDR1 ENHRY, CDR2 SYGVKD. V was shortened by 2 bases and J by 2 bases, with 9 bases between the two germline ends. This CDR3 is 15 amino acids long. The CDR3: CAISEGDLNTGELFF. The CDR3 nucleotides are TGTGCCATCAGTGAGGGGGACCTTAACACCGGGGAGCTGTTTTTT.

Many counts were recorded for this clonotype. The V gene is TRBV15, the J gene TRBJ2-7, with D hard to call. Trimming pared 0 bases from V and 7 bases from J, leaving 13 bases between. In germline, CDR1 is LNHNV, CDR2 YYDKDF (reference sequence). The CDR3 is 14 residues long. CDR3 in amino acids: CATSRDRTRGEQYF. CDR3 nucleotides: TGTGCCACCAGCAGAGATAGGACCCGTGGGGAGCAGTACTTC.

This chain uses TRBV7-2 with TRBJ2-3; TRBD2 matches 9 bases. V was pared by 7 bases and J by 2 bases, with 7 bases of the junction left unmatched. This CDR3 has 15 amino acids. Germline V CDR1 and CDR2: SGHTA, FQGNSA. The CDR3 nucleotides are TGTGCCAGCACCCGACCGGGACTAGCCACAGATACGCAGTATTTT. Residues: CASTRPGLATDTQYF.

This clonotype was seen ten or more times. This rearrangement joins TRBV3-1 to TRBJ1-4; no clear D. The ends were cut back, 1 base at V and 7 bases at J, with 10 bases in the middle. Looked up from germline, CDR1 is LGHDT and CDR2 is YNNKEL (reference sequence). CDR3 size: 14 residues. CDR3 sequence (DNA): TGTGCCAGCAGCCAAGTGGGGTCAAGTGAAAAACTGTTTTTT. Translating it yields CASSQVGSSEKLFF.

In its sample, this clonotype was seen many times. The CDR3 nucleotides read TGTGCCAGCAGCTTATTAGTAGGGTCCTACAATGAGCAGTTCTTC. Translation gives CASSLLVGSYNEQFF. V gene TRBV7-8 combines with J gene TRBJ2-1, with D uncertain. V was clipped by 2 bases and J by 1 base, with 9 bases between them. Germline V CDR1 and CDR2: SGHVS, FQNEAQ. The CDR3 covers 15 residues. Supplemented by reference TRBV7-8 and TRBJ2-1, the full variable domain reads GAGVSQSPRYKVAKRGQDVALRCDPISGHVSLFWYQQALGQGPEFLTYFQNEAQLDKSGLPSDRFFAERPEGSVSTLKIQRTQQEDSAVYLCASSLLVGSYNEQFFGPGTRLTVL.

CDR3 in amino acids: CSARDPGLGGETQYF. For the CDR3, the DNA is TGCAGTGCTAGAGATCCCGGACTAGGTGGGGAGACCCAGTACTTC. This chain uses TRBV20-1 with TRBJ2-5; TRBD2 matches 7 bases. The germline V gene has CDR1 DFQATT and CDR2 SNEGSKA (reference sequence). V trimming: 0 bases; J trimming: 5 bases; junction bases outside the gene matches: 9. The CDR3 spans 15 residues.

This clonotype occurred many times. V and J are TRBV28 and TRBJ2-7; D not resolved. Germline V gives CDR1 MDHEN, CDR2 SYDVKM. The V gene lost 5 bases and the J gene lost 3 bases, with 5 bases spanning the gap. The CDR3 runs 11 residues. The DNA of the CDR3 is TGTGCCAGCAGTGTAAACTACGAGCAGTACTTC. This sequence encodes CASSVNYEQYF.

J is TRBJ2-7 and V is TRBV3-1; no reliable D call. V was pared by 0 bases and J by 5 bases, with 11 bases between. This CDR3 is 14 amino acids long. Per germline, CDR1 LGHDT and CDR2 YNNKEL (reference sequence). The DNA of the CDR3 is TGTGCCAGCAGCCAAGACGAGGCTAGAGACGAGCAGTACTTC. Its protein product is CASSQDEARDEQYF.

Of note for this clonotype: Given a much more abundant clone one base away, this may be a read error. This chain joins TRBV12-3 or TRBV12-4 and TRBJ2-7; D unclear. Trimming removed 6 bases at V and 7 bases at J, with 25 bases between. The CDR3 consists of 16 residues. CDR3 sequence (DNA): TGTGCCAGCAGCGAACCTGGTAGGGCGGCGTACAATGAGCAGTACTTC. It is translated as CASSEPGRAAYNEQYF.

The chain carries TRBV20-1 and TRBJ1-5, with D possibly TRBD1 on 6 matching bases. Germline V gene data show CDR1 as DFQATT and CDR2 as SNEGSKA (reference sequence). This CDR3 is 13 amino acids long. Trimming took 3 bases from V and 6 from J, leaving 12 bases between them. CDR3 region: CSASSGGGQPQHF. CDR3 DNA: TGCAGTGCTAGCTCGGGGGGCGGTCAGCCCCAGCATTTT.

This clonotype was seen at least ten times. This chain links TRBV20-1 with TRBJ2-7; 9 nucleotides agree with TRBD1. Per germline, CDR1 DFQATT and CDR2 SNEGSKA (reference sequence). J was trimmed by 10 bases and V by 6 bases; bases with no gene match: 10. This CDR3 comprises 12 residues. CDR3 bases: TGCAGTGCCCGACAGGGGGATAGGGTACAGTACTTC. The encoded protein is CSARQGDRVQYF.